The sequence of this T cell receptor (beta chain) was determined in a study of shared clonotypes between healthy human individuals. Study background: Three CD4 naive, three CD4 memory, two CD8 naive and one CD8 memory plate were used per donor. Study findings and constraints: In having few donors, the study represented limited genetic and exposure-history diversity. The generation probabilities recorded for non-shared clonotypes fell below those of clonotypes shared by all four donors.

CD45RO-negative cells were positively selected for CCR7, leaving out terminally differentiated effector memory CD45RA+ cells. Turning to this clone: Its antigen is not identified.

The CDR3 loop spans 14 amino acids. Germline assignment: CDR1 SEHNR and CDR2 FQNEAQ (reference sequence). A deep-level run was used for the assay. The method was immunoSEQ multiplex PCR; TCRdb's version includes in-frame clones alone and lacks a portion of them. The sample lists around 610,000 clones, 95% to 96% seen once, with approximately 0.1% in the top ten. Sample: naive CD8+ T cells sorted from blood. This sequence joins TRBV7-9 and TRBJ2-5, with D perhaps matching TRBD1 or TRBD2 (5 bases each). Matching the DNA end better, TRBJ2-7 makes the J call doubtful. This sequence was found in a woman aged 30 to 39 in good health. The CDR3 DNA follows: TGTGCCAGCAGCTTAGTTGGGGGAACCTACGAGCAGTACTTC. Encoded protein: CASSLVGGTYEQYF.